Following are 9 T cell receptor beta chains from one sample sequenced in a study of Graves' ophthalmopathy and Graves' hyperthyroidism. For repertoire sequencing, the TCR beta CDR3 regions were amplified from RNA transcripts. RT-PCR in the first round used HTBI primers; a second-round multiplex PCR followed. TCRdb called the multiplex PCR reads again in MiXCR, with one record for every CDR3 protein. Here the sample spans around 600,000 distinct CDR3 sequences, roughly two fifths being singletons. Material for sequencing was peripheral blood. Receptors were obtained from an adult man with Graves' ophthalmopathy.

The chain has TRBV20-1 and TRBJ1-1; 10 positions agree with TRBD1. From germline, CDR1 is DFQATT and CDR2 SNEGSKA (reference sequence). The CDR3 sequence is 16 residues long. Trimming cost V 0 bases and J 4 bases; bases outside gene matches: 8. CDR3 in DNA: TGCAGTGCTAGAGATTGGGTCGACAGGGGGCTCACTGAAGCTTTCTTT. Amino acids: CSARDWVDRGLTEAFF.

As to this clonotype: The conserved phenylalanine or tryptophan is not found at the CDR3 terminus, so this likely reflects a read error. The DNA is left out, because the CDR3 cannot be placed on it with certainty; the CDR3 is given as TCRdb lists it. Here the CDR3 reads CSVEIPTGQGNY. The V call is TRBV29-1, the J call TRBJ1-1; no check of the table's D call, TRBD1, against the DNA was made. Germline CDR1 is SQVTM and CDR2 is ANQGSEA. Termini included, the CDR3 measures 12 amino acids.

This rearrangement joins TRBV2 to TRBJ2-1, with 9 positions matching TRBD1. Unmatched junction bases numbered 4, after V lost 8 bases and J lost 5 bases. The germline V gene encodes CDR1 SNHLY and CDR2 FYNNEI. This CDR3 region has 13 residues. CDR3 region: CASGGTGNNEQFF. Here the CDR3 DNA reads TGTGCCAGCGGCGGGACAGGGAACAATGAGCAGTTCTTC.

This rearrangement joins TRBV25-1 to TRBJ2-7; D might be TRBD1 (6 bases). The CDR3 runs 14 residues. Germline CDR1 is MGHDK and CDR2 is SYGVNS. CDR3 nucleotide sequence: TGTGCTAGAGATCGCGTCAGGGGATCTTACGAGCAGTACTTC. It translates to CARDRVRGSYEQYF.

The genes are TRBV12-3 or TRBV12-4 and TRBJ2-7, with no clear D. The germline V and J ends were trimmed by 5 bases and 4 bases, with 12 bases remaining between them. The CDR3 is 13 residues long. The chain's CDR3 is CASSRTVVYEQYF. The CDR3 nucleotides are TGTGCCAGCAGTCGGACGGTGGTTTACGAGCAGTACTTC.

In this sample, this clonotype turned up many times. The rearrangement joins TRBV19 to TRBJ2-5, with D perhaps TRBD2 (6 bases). Germline V gene sequence: CDR1 LNHDA, CDR2 SQIVND (reference sequence). The CDR3 contains 12 residues. V gave up 11 bases and J gave up 1 base, with 11 bases separating them. Here the CDR3 DNA reads TGTGCCGTCGGACTAAGCCAAGAGACCCAGTACTTC. Translating gives CAVGLSQETQYF.

The chain uses TRBV6-6 and TRBJ2-7; D remains unclear. V was trimmed by 5 bases and J by 2 bases, leaving 16 bases between them. Germline CDR1 and CDR2: MNHNY and SVGAGI (reference sequence). The CDR3 is 15 residues long. The CDR3 spells CASSEALPGPYEQYF. The CDR3 bases are TGTGCCAGCAGTGAAGCACTCCCGGGCCCCTACGAGCAGTACTTC.

The chain carries TRBV2 and TRBJ2-7, with 10 bases lining up with TRBD1. Looked up from germline, CDR1 is SNHLY and CDR2 is FYNNEI. The CDR3 contains 15 residues. The trim removed 8 bases at V and 2 bases at J, leaving 9 bases unmatched. CDR3 nucleotides: TGTGCCAGCTCACGACAGGGGGCGCGACCCTACGAGCAGTACTTC. Protein product: CASSRQGARPYEQYF. Combining the CDR3 with reference TRBV2 and TRBJ2-7 gives the whole variable domain EPEVTQTPSHQVTQMGQEVILRCVPISNHLYFYWYRQILGQKVEFLVSFYNNEISEKSEIFDDQFSVERPDGSNFTLKIRSTKLEDSAMYFCASSRQGARPYEQYFGPGTRLTVT.

The genes are TRBV9 and TRBJ1-4; the match to TRBD1 covers 8 bases. Per the germline V gene, CDR1 is SGDLS and CDR2 is YYNGEE. This CDR3 comprises 13 residues. Unmatched junction bases numbered 3, after V lost 6 bases and J lost 5 bases. CDR3 sequence reads: CASTRQGNEKLFF. Written as DNA, the CDR3 is TGTGCCAGCACGCGACAGGGGAATGAAAAACTGTTTTTT.